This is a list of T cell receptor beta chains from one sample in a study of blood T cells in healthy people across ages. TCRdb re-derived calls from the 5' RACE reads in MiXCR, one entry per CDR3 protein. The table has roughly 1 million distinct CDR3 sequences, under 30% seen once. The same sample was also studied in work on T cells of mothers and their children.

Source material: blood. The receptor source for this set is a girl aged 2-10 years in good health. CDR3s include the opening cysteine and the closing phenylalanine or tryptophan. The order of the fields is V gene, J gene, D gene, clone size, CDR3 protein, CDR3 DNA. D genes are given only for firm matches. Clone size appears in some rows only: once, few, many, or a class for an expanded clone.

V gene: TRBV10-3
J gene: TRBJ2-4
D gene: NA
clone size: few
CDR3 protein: CAISEPGGENIQYF
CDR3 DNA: TGTGCCATCAGTGAGCCAGGGGGGGAAAACATTCAGTACTTC

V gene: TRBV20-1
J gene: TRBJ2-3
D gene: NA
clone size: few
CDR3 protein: CSARAGTTSTDTQYF
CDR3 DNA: TGCAGTGCTAGAGCCGGGACAACTAGCACAGATACGCAGTATTTT

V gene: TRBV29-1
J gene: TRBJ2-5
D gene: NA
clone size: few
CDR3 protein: CSVGRDGKETQYF
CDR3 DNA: TGCAGCGTGGGCCGAGACGGGAAAGAGACCCAGTACTTC

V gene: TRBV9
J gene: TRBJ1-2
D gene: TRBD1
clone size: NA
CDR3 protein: CASSARQGSGYTF
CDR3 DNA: TGTGCCAGCAGCGCGAGACAGGGCTCTGGCTACACCTTC

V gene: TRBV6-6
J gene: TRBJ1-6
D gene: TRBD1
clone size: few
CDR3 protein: CASSYSTGANSPLHF
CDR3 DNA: TGTGCCAGCAGTTACTCCACAGGGGCGAATTCACCCCTCCACTTT

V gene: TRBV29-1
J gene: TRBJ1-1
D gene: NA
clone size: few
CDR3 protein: CSAARRTEAFF
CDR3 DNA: TGCAGCGCGGCTCGCAGGACGGAAGCTTTCTTT

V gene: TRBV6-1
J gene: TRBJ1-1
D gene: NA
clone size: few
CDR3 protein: CATNLNTEAFF
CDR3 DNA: TGTGCCACCAACCTGAACACTGAAGCTTTCTTT

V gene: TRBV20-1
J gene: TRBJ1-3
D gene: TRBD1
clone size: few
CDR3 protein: CSATSWDSRNTIYF
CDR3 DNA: TGCAGTGCTACCTCCTGGGACAGCCGAAACACCATATATTTT

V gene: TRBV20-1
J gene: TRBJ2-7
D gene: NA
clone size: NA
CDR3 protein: CSARDATGTDYEQYF
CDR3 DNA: TGCAGTGCTAGAGATGCGACAGGGACTGACTACGAGCAGTACTTC

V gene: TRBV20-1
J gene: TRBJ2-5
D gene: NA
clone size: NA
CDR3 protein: CSARVGGGKETQYF
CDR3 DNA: TGCAGTGCTAGAGTGGGAGGGGGGAAAGAGACCCAGTACTTC

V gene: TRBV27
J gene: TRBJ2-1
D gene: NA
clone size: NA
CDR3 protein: CASSWSGPYNEQFF
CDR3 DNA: TGTGCCAGCAGTTGGTCAGGGCCCTACAATGAGCAGTTCTTC

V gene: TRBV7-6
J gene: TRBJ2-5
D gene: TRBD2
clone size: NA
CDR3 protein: CASSPRPRLAGVGETQYF
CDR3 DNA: TGTGCCAGCAGCCCCCGCCCCAGGTTAGCGGGAGTAGGAGAGACCCAGTACTTC

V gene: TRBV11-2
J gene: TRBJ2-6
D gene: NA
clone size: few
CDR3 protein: CASSPDLTGANVLTF
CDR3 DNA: TGTGCCAGCAGCCCTGACCTCACTGGGGCCAACGTCCTGACTTTC

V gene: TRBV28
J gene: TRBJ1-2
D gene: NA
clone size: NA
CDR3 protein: CASSPWAGGYTF
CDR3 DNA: TGTGCCAGCAGTCCCTGGGCGGGAGGCTACACCTTC

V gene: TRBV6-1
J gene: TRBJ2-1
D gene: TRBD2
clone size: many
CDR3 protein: CASSEAPSGSYEQFF
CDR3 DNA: TGTGCCAGCAGTGAAGCTCCGAGCGGGAGCTATGAGCAGTTCTTC

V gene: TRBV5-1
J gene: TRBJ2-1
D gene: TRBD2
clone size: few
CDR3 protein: CASSFMWEGPNEQFF
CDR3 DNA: TGCGCCAGCAGCTTTATGTGGGAGGGCCCAAATGAGCAGTTCTTC

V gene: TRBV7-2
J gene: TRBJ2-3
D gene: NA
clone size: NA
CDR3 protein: CASSSDGPDTQYF
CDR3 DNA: TGTGCCAGCAGCTCAGACGGGCCAGATACGCAGTATTTT

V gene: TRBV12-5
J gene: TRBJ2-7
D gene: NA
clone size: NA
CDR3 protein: CASGLVGPQGGEQYF
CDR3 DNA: TGTGCTAGTGGTTTGGTAGGTCCCCAGGGGGGCGAGCAGTACTTC

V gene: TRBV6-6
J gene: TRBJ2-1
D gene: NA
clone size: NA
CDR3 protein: CASGGGIGNEQFF
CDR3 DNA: TGTGCCAGCGGAGGGGGCATCGGCAATGAGCAGTTCTTC

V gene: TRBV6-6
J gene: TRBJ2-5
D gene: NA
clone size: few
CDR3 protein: CASSWTVYQETQYF
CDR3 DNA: TGTGCCAGCAGTTGGACCGTGTACCAAGAGACCCAGTACTTC